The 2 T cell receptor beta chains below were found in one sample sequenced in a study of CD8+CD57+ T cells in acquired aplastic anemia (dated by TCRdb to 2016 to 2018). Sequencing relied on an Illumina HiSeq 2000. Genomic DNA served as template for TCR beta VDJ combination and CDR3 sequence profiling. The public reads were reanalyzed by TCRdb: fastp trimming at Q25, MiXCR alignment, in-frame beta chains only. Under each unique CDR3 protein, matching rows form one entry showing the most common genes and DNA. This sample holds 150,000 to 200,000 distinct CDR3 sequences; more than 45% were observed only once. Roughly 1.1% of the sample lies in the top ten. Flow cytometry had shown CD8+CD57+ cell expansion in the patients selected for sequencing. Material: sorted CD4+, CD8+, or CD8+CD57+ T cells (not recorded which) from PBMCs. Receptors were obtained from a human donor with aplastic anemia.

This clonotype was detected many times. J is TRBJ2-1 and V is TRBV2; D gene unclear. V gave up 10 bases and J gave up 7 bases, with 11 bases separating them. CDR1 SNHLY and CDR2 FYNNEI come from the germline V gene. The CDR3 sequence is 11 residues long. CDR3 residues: CATPRVNEQFF. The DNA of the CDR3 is TGTGCCACCCCCCGGGTTAATGAGCAGTTCTTC.

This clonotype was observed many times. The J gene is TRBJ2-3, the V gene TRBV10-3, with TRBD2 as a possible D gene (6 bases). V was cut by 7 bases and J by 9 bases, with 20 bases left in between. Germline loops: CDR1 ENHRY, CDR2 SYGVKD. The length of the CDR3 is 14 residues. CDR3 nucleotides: TGTGCCATCACCCCAGGGCGTATGGAGGGCACGCAGTATTTT. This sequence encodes CAITPGRMEGTQYF.